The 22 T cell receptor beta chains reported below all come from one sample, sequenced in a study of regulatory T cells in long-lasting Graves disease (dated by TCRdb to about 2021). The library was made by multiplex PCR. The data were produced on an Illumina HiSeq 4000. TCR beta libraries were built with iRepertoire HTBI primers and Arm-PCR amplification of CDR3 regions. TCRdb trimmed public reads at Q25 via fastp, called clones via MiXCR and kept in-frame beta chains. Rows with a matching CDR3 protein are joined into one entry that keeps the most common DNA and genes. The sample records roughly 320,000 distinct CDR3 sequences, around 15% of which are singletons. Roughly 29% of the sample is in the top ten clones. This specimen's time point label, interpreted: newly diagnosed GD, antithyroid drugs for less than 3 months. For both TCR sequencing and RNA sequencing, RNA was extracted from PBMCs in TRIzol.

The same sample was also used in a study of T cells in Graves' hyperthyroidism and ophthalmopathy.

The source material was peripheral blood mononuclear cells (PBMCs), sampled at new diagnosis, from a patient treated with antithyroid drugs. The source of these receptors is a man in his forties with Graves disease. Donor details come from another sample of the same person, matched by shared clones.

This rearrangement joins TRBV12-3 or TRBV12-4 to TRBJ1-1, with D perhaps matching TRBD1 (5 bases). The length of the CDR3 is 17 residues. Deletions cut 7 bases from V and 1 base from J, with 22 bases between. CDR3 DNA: TGTGCCAGCACAAACATTCGGGACTCCGACGGGAACACTGAAGCTTTCTTT. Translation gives CASTNIRDSDGNTEAFF.

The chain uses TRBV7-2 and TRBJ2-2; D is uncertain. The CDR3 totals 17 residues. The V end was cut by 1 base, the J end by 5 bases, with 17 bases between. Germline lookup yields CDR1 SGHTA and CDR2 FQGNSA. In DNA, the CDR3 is TGTGCCAGCAGCTTAGTGCTCCCCATGAGTTGGACCGGGGAGCTGTTTTTT. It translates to CASSLVLPMSWTGELFF.

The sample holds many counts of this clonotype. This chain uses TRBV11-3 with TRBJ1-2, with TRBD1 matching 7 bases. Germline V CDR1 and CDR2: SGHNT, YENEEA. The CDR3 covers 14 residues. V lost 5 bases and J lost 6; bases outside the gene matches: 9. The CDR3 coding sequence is TGTGCCAGCAGCCCCGCGACAGGGCGGCATGGCTACACCTTC. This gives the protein CASSPATGRHGYTF.

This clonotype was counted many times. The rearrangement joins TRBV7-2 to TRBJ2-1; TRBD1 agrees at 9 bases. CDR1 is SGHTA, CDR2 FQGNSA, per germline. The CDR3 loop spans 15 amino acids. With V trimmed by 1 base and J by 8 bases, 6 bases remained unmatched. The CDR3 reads CASSLDGTGNHEQFF. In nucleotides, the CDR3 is TGTGCCAGCAGCTTAGACGGGACAGGGAATCATGAGCAGTTCTTC.

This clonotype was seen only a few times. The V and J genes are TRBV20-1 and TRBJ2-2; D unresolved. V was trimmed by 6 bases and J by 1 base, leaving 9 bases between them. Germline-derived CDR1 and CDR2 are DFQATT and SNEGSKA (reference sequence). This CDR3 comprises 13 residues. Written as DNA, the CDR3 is TGCAGTGCGGAACACAGGAACACCGGGGAGCTGTTTTTT. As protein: CSAEHRNTGELFF.

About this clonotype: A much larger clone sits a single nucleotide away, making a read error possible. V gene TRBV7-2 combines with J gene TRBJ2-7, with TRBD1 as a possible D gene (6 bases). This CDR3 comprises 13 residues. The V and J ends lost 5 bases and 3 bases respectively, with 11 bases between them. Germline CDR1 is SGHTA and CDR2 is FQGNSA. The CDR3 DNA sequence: TGTGCCAGCAGCGCCCGGGACAACTACGAGCAGTACTTC. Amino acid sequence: CASSARDNYEQYF.

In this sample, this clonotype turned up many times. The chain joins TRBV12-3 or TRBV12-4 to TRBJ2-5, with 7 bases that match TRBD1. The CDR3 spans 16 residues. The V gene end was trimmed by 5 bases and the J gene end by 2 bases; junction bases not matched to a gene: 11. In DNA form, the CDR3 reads TGTGCCAGCAGTACGCACCCCGGACAGGTTCAAGAGACCCAGTACTTC. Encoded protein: CASSTHPGQVQETQYF.

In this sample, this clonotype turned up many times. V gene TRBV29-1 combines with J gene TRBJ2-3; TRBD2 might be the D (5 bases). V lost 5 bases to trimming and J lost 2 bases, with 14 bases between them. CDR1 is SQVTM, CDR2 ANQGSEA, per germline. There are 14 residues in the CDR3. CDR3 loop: CSVSSPGNTDTQYF. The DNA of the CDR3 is TGCAGCGTTAGTTCGCCGGGGAACACAGATACGCAGTATTTT.

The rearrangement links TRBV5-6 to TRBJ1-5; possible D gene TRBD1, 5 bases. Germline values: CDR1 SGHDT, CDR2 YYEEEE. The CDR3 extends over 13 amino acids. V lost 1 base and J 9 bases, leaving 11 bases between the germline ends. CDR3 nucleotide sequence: TGTGCCAGCAGCTTGTCGGGGACGCGGCCCCAGCATTTT. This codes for CASSLSGTRPQHF.

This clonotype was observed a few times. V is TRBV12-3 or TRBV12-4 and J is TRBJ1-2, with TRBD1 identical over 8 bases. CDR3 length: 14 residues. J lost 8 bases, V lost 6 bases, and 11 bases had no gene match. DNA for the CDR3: TGTGCCAGCAGCCCCCGCAGGGGGCAGTGGGGCTACACCTTC. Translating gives CASSPRRGQWGYTF.

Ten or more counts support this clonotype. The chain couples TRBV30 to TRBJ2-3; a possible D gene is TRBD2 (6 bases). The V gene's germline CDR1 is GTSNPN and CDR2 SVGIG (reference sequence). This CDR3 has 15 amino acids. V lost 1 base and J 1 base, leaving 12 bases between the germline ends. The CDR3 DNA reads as TGTGCCTGGAGTGCAGGGACTCTCCGCACAGATACGCAGTATTTT. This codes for CAWSAGTLRTDTQYF.

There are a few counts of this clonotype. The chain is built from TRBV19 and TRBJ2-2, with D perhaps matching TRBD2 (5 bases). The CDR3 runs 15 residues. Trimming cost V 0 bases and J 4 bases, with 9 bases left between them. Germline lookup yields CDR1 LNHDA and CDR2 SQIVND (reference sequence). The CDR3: CASSIELAVTGELFF. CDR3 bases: TGTGCCAGTAGTATAGAGCTAGCTGTCACCGGGGAGCTGTTTTTT. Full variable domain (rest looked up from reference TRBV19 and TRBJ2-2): DGGITQSPKYLFRKEGQNVTLSCEQNLNHDAMYWYRQDPGQGLRLIYYSQIVNDFQKGDIAEGYSVSREKKESFPLTVTSAQKNPTAFYLCASSIELAVTGELFFGEGSRLTVL.

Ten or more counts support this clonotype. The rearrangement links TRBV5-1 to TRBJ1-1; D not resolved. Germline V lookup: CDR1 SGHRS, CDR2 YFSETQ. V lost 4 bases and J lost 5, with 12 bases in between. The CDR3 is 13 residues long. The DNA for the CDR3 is TGCGCCAGCAGCGTTAACGAAGGAACTGAAGCTTTCTTT. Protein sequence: CASSVNEGTEAFF.

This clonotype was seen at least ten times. CDR3 in amino acids: CATSDLTSGPGSEQFF. CDR3 DNA sequence: TGTGCCACCAGTGATCTGACTAGCGGGCCCGGTAGTGAGCAGTTCTTC. The rearrangement joins TRBV24-1 to TRBJ2-1; 10 bases align to TRBD2. J was trimmed by 9 bases and V by 3 bases; bases with no gene match: 10. This CDR3 contains 16 residues. Germline CDR1 and CDR2: KGHDR and SFDVKD.

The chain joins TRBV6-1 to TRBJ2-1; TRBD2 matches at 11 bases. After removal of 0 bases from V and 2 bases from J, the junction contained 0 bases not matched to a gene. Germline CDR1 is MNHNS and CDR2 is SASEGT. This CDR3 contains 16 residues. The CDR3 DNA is TGTGCCAGCAGTGAAGCTAGCGGGGGGGCCTACAATGAGCAGTTCTTC. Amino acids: CASSEASGGAYNEQFF.

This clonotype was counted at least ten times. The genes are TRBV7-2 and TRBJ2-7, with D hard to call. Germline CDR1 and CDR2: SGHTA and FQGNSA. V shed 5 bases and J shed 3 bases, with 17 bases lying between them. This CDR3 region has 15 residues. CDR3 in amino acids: CASSPQFSRHYEQYF. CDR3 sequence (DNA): TGTGCCAGCAGCCCTCAGTTTAGCAGACACTACGAGCAGTACTTC. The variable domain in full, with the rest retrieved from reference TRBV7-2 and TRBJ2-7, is GAGVSQSPSNKVTEKGKDVELRCDPISGHTALYWYRQSLGQGLEFLIYFQGNSAPDKSGLPSDRFSAERTGGSVSTLTIQRTQQEDSAVYLCASSPQFSRHYEQYFGPGTRLTVT.

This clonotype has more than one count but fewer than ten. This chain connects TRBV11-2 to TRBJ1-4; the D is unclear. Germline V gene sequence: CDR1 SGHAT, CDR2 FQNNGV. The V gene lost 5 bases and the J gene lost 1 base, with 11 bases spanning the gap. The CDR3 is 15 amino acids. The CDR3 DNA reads TGTGCCAGCAGCCTTACTGCTGGAACTAATGAAAAACTGTTTTTT. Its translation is CASSLTAGTNEKLFF.

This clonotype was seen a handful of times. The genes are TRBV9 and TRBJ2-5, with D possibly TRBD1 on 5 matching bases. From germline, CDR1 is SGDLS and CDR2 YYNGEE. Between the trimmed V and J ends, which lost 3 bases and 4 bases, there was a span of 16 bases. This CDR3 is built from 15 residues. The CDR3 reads CASSAHPQGRETQYF. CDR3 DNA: TGTGCCAGCAGCGCCCACCCCCAGGGTCGAGAGACCCAGTACTTC.

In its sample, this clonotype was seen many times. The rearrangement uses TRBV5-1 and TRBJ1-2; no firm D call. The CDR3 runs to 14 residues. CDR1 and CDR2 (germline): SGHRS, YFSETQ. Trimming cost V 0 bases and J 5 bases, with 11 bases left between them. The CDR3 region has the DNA TGCGCCAGCAGCTTGGGAGTCTATAGATATGGCTACACCTTC. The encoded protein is CASSLGVYRYGYTF. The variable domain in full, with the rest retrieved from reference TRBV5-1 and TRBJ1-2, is KAGVTQTPRYLIKTRGQQVTLSCSPISGHRSVSWYQQTPGQGLQFLFEYFSETQRNKGNFPGRFSGRQFSNSRSEMNVSTLELGDSALYLCASSLGVYRYGYTFGSGTRLTVV.

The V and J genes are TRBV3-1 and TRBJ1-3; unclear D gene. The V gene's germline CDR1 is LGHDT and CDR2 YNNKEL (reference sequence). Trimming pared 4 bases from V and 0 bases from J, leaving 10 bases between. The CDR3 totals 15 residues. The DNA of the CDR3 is TGTGCCAGCAGCCTTTTGATGGGCTCTGGAAACACCATATATTTT. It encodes CASSLLMGSGNTIYF.

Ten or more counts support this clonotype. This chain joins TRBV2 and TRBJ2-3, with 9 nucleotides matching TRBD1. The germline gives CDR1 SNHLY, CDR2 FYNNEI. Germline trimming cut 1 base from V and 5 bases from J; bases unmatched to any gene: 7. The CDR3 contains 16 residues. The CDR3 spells CASSEVAGQGVDTQYF. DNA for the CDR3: TGTGCCAGCAGTGAAGTGGCGGGACAGGGCGTAGATACGCAGTATTTT.

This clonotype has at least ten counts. CDR3 region: CASSFGGVGGYTF. Here the CDR3 DNA reads TGTGCCAGCAGTTTTGGGGGAGTGGGGGGCTACACCTTC. This rearrangement joins TRBV12-3 or TRBV12-4 to TRBJ1-2, with D perhaps TRBD1 (5 bases). V was pared by 3 bases and J by 8 bases, with 13 bases between. The CDR3 sequence is 13 residues long.